The T cell receptor beta chain described here comes from a study of CD8 T cells in ankylosing spondylitis. Study-wide findings and caveats: Significant enrichment of disease-linked clones was reported in matched ankylosing spondylitis synovial fluid.

Trimming took 1 base from V and 7 from J, leaving 13 bases between them. CDR3 length equals 14 residues. TCRdb redid the calling of the 5' RACE reads with MiXCR, one entry per CDR3 protein. This sample has about 360,000 distinct CDR3 sequences; approximately 22% occur once, and the top ten carry 10% to 15%. A few counts support this clonotype. Its antigen is currently unknown. The chain is built from TRBV12-3 or TRBV12-4 and TRBJ2-5; D is undetermined. The clonotype was recovered from a male donor with ankylosing spondylitis or in good health (not recorded which). Sequencing used blood, either unsorted or a sorted T cell fraction (not recorded which). This CDR3 is CASSLDGSLGTQYF. The CDR3 DNA is TGTGCCAGCAGTTTAGACGGCTCCCTCGGGACCCAGTACTTC.